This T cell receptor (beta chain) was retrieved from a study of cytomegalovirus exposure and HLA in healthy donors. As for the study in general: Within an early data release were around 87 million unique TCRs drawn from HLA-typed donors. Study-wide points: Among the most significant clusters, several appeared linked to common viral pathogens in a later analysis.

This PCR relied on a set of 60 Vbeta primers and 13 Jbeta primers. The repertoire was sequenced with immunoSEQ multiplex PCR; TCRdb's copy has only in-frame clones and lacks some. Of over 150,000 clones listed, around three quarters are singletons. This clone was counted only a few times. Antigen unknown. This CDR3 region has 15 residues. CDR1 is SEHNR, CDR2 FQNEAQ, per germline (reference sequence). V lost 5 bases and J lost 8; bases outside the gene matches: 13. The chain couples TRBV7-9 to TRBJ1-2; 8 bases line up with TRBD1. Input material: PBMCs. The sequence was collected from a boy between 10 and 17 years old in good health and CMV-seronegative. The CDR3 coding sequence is TGTGCCAGCAGCCCCCCGGCAGGGGGCTCCCTAGGCTACACCTTC. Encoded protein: CASSPPAGGSLGYTF.